Described below is a single TCR beta chain sequence and its context. The antigen remains undetermined. Germline V gene lookup returns CDR1 SGHTA and CDR2 FQGTGA. CDR3 length: 14 amino acids. Trimming removed 0 bases from V and 5 bases from J, with 9 bases in between. This sample was included in a study of cytomegalovirus exposure and HLA in healthy donors. Study background: In a later analysis, it was reported that the 110 or so validation repertoires had been produced on the same platform as the 690 or so repertoires belonging to the first cohort. Study-wide results and limits: Among TCR beta chains, those listed as cytomegalovirus-associated numbered some 170.

The repertoire was sequenced with immunoSEQ multiplex PCR; TCRdb's copy has only in-frame clones and lacks some. The sample records about 200,000 clones, around 84% being singletons. The specimen sequenced was PBMCs. This chain joins TRBV7-3 and TRBJ2-3; possibly TRBD2 for D (6 bases). The receptor's source is a woman in her twenties or thirties in good health and CMV-seropositive. The CDR3 DNA sequence: TGTGCCAGCAGCTTAACGGGAGGAGTAGATACGCAGTATTTT. It translates to CASSLTGGVDTQYF.